This T cell receptor beta chain is from a study of cytomegalovirus exposure and HLA in healthy donors. Amplification used 60 Vbeta primers and 13 Jbeta primers. Sequencing was performed with immunoSEQ multiplex PCR; in TCRdb, only in-frame clones are kept and a portion is missing. The table lists 150,000 to 200,000 clones, around 82% of them singletons. The V gene lost 6 bases and the J gene lost 3 bases, with 15 bases spanning the gap. Per the germline V gene, CDR1 is SGHNT and CDR2 is YYREEE (reference sequence). The CDR3 sequence is 14 residues long. Sequences were obtained from PBMCs. The chain joins TRBV5-4 to TRBJ1-1; D is possibly TRBD1 (5 bases). This clonotype was obtained from a woman between 45 and 60 years old in good health and CMV-seropositive. The CDR3 protein is CASTQAGGDTEAFF. DNA for the CDR3: TGTGCCAGCACCCAGGCGGGGGGGGACACTGAAGCTTTCTTT. The full variable domain, rest sourced from reference TRBV5-4 and TRBJ1-1, is ETGVTQSPTHLIKTRGQQVTLRCSSQSGHNTVSWYQQALGQGPQFIFQYYREEENGRGNFPPRFSGLQFPNYSSELNVNALELDDSALYLCASTQAGGDTEAFFGQGTRLTVV.